A single sample gave rise to the 25 T cell receptor beta chains below, sequenced in a study of blood T cell repertoires in COVID-19. The method was immunoSEQ multiplex PCR; TCRdb's version includes in-frame clones alone and lacks a portion of them. This table holds about 200,000 clones, 80% to 90% found once. Material for sequencing was peripheral blood. The receptors shown here come from a woman older than 75 with acute or convalescent COVID-19.

The chain employs TRBV5-1 and TRBJ2-7; tentatively, D is TRBD1 (5 bases). The CDR3 runs 12 residues. V dropped 5 bases and J dropped 3 bases, with 9 bases sitting between them. From germline, CDR1 is SGHRS and CDR2 YFSETQ. CDR3 nucleotide sequence: TGCGCCAGCAGTCAGGGTAGCTACGAGCAGTACTTC. It translates to CASSQGSYEQYF.

This clone was detected once. The rearrangement joins TRBV27 to TRBJ1-6, with 7 bases that match TRBD1. J lost 5 bases, V lost 11 bases, and 9 bases had no gene match. Germline assignment: CDR1 MNHEY and CDR2 SMNVEV (reference sequence). CDR3 length equals 14 residues. The DNA of the CDR3 is TGTGCCGTAAGGGCCGGGACAGATAATTCACCCCTCCACTTT. This codes for CAVRAGTDNSPLHF.

Here the CDR3 DNA reads TGCGCCAGCACCCCGGACAGGGCCCACTCTGGAAACACCATATATTTT. It specifies CASTPDRAHSGNTIYF. This sequence joins TRBV10-1 and TRBJ1-3; 8 bases match TRBD1. Germline CDR1 is WNHNN and CDR2 is SYGVQD (reference sequence). The CDR3 consists of 16 residues. The junction had 8 bases not matched to a gene; V was cut back by 7 bases and J by 0 bases.

The chain links TRBV7-3 to TRBJ2-2, with D unresolved. This CDR3 contains 15 residues. The ends were cut back, 1 base at V and 4 bases at J, with 10 bases in the middle. Germline V lookup: CDR1 SGHTA, CDR2 FQGTGA. The DNA of the CDR3 is TGTGCCAGCAGCTTAATAAACAGTTTCACCGGGGAGCTGTTTTTT. It specifies CASSLINSFTGELFF.

The gene calls are TRBV10-1 and TRBJ2-3; tentative D call: TRBD2 (6 bases). Germline-derived CDR1 and CDR2 are WNHNN and SYGVQD (reference sequence). This CDR3 contains 15 residues. V lost 4 bases and J lost 3, with 14 bases in between. CDR3: CASSGGAGRTDTQYF. For the CDR3, the DNA is TGCGCCAGCAGTGGTGGGGCAGGGAGGACAGATACGCAGTATTTT.

The rearrangement uses TRBV6-5 and TRBJ2-7; no clear D gene. V was trimmed by 6 bases and J by 1 base, leaving 16 bases between them. CDR3 size: 15 residues. Germline V gene data show CDR1 as MNHEY and CDR2 as SVGAGI. The CDR3 bases are TGTGCCAGCAGACGGTCCGGCGGAGTGTCCTACGAGCAGTACTTC. This gives the protein CASRRSGGVSYEQYF.

The genes are TRBV28 and TRBJ2-7; a weak D match, TRBD2 (5 bases). The ends were cut back, 6 bases at V and 6 bases at J, with 12 bases in the middle. Germline CDR1 MDHEN, CDR2 SYDVKM. The CDR3 totals 12 residues. The CDR3 region has the DNA TGTGCCAGCAGAAGGACGAGCGGCGAGCAGTACTTC. Its translation: CASRRTSGEQYF. The entire variable domain, with the rest obtained from reference TRBV28 and TRBJ2-7, is as follows: DVKVTQSSRYLVKRTGEKVFLECVQDMDHENMFWYRQDPGLGLRLIYFSYDVKMKEKGDIPEGYSVSREKKERFSLILESASTNQTSMYLCASRRTSGEQYFGPGTRLTVT.

The CDR3 nucleotides read TGTGCCAGCTCACCGGGACAGGGGGTTTCCGGCACTGAAGCTTTCTTT. As protein: CASSPGQGVSGTEAFF. The rearrangement links TRBV19 to TRBJ1-1, with TRBD1 matching over 11 bases. This CDR3 is built from 16 residues. Germline trimming cut 9 bases from V and 4 bases from J; bases unmatched to any gene: 13. From germline, CDR1 is LNHDA and CDR2 SQIVND (reference sequence). The variable domain in full, completed from reference TRBV19 and TRBJ1-1, reads DGGITQSPKYLFRKEGQNVTLSCEQNLNHDAMYWYRQDPGQGLRLIYYSQIVNDFQKGDIAEGYSVSREKKESFPLTVTSAQKNPTAFYLCASSPGQGVSGTEAFFGQGTRLTVV.

The count of this clone is one. The rearrangement links TRBV14 to TRBJ1-2; 7 positions match TRBD1. CDR3 length: 13 residues. The V and J ends lost 5 bases and 5 bases, in that order; junction bases with no gene match: 5. Germline V CDR1 and CDR2: SGHDN, FVKESK. The CDR3 region has the DNA TGTGCCAGCAGCTCGGGACAGACGTATGGCTACACCTTC. This codes for CASSSGQTYGYTF. The full variable domain, rest sourced from reference TRBV14 and TRBJ1-2, is EAGVTQFPSHSVIEKGQTVTLRCDPISGHDNLYWYRRVMGKEIKFLLHFVKESKQDESGMPNNRFLAERTGGTYSTLKVQPAELEDSGVYFCASSSGQTYGYTFGSGTRLTVV.

The CDR3 nucleotides are TGTGCCAGCTCACCCCAACCGGACAGCGGCTTAGAGTTCTTC. This encodes CASSPQPDSGLEFF. The chain combines TRBV18 with TRBJ2-1, with a tentative D call TRBD1 (6 bases). The CDR3 consists of 14 residues. V gave up 3 bases and J gave up 14 bases, with 20 bases separating them. CDR1 is KGHSH and CDR2 is LQKENI in the germline V gene.

This clone was counted a few times. The chain combines TRBV5-1 with TRBJ2-2; D is undetermined. The CDR3 extends over 13 amino acids. The ends were cut back, 0 bases at V and 7 bases at J, with 7 bases in the middle. Germline CDR1 and CDR2: SGHRS and YFSETQ. The CDR3: CASSLDSIGELFF. CDR3 nucleotides: TGCGCCAGCAGCTTGGATTCCATCGGGGAGCTGTTTTTT.

This rearrangement joins TRBV9 to TRBJ2-2; 9 nucleotides match TRBD2. The V segment lost 4 bases and the J segment 1 base; nucleotides outside the gene matches: 5. The CDR3 is 16 residues long. Germline CDR1 is SGDLS and CDR2 is YYNGEE. The CDR3 nucleotides read TGTGCCAGCAGCCGGACTAGCGCTTTGAACACCGGGGAGCTGTTTTTT. Amino acid sequence: CASSRTSALNTGELFF.

This clone was seen only a few times. CDR3 nucleotide sequence: TGTGCCAGCAGCTTAGCGCAGGGTACCTATGGCTACACCTTC. It translates to CASSLAQGTYGYTF. The V gene is TRBV7-6, the J gene TRBJ1-2; D may be TRBD1 (5 bases). The CDR3 runs to 14 residues. Trimming cost V 0 bases and J 4 bases, with 9 bases left between them. CDR1 and CDR2 from the germline V gene are SGHVS and FNYEAQ. Full variable domain (rest looked up from reference TRBV7-6 and TRBJ1-2): GAGVSQSPRYKVTKRGQDVALRCDPISGHVSLYWYRQALGQGPEFLTYFNYEAQQDKSGLPNDRFSAERPEGSISTLTIQRTEQRDSAMYRCASSLAQGTYGYTFGSGTRLTVV.

The chain carries TRBV2 and TRBJ1-2, with D possibly matching TRBD1 (6 bases). Per the germline V gene, CDR1 is SNHLY and CDR2 is FYNNEI. This CDR3 has 14 residues. Trimming removed 4 bases from V and 8 bases from J, with 17 bases in between. The CDR3 DNA sequence: TGTGCCAGCAGTGCGGGGCAGGGGTGGCTGGGCTACACCTTC. Translated, it gives CASSAGQGWLGYTF. The full variable domain, its missing parts supplied by reference TRBV2 and TRBJ1-2, is EPEVTQTPSHQVTQMGQEVILRCVPISNHLYFYWYRQILGQKVEFLVSFYNNEISEKSEIFDDQFSVERPDGSNFTLKIRSTKLEDSAMYFCASSAGQGWLGYTFGSGTRLTVV.

This clone was picked up one time. The rearrangement uses TRBV5-4 and TRBJ1-1; tentatively, D is TRBD1 (6 bases). This CDR3 has 14 amino acids. Trimming shortened V by 4 bases and J by 1 base, and 11 bases separated the two germline ends. Looked up from germline, CDR1 is SGHNT and CDR2 is YYREEE (reference sequence). CDR3 nucleotide sequence: TGTGCCAGCAGCGCGGACAGTAAGAACACTGAAGCTTTCTTT. It translates to CASSADSKNTEAFF. Using reference TRBV5-4 and TRBJ1-1 for the parts outside the CDR3, the full variable domain is ETGVTQSPTHLIKTRGQQVTLRCSSQSGHNTVSWYQQALGQGPQFIFQYYREEENGRGNFPPRFSGLQFPNYSSELNVNALELDDSALYLCASSADSKNTEAFFGQGTRLTVV.

The rearrangement uses TRBV18 and TRBJ1-1; D gene unclear. Germline lookup yields CDR1 KGHSH and CDR2 LQKENI. V lost 2 bases and J 0 bases, leaving 7 bases between the germline ends. The CDR3 length is 14 residues. This CDR3 reads CASSPSTVNTEAFF. For the CDR3, the DNA is TGTGCCAGCTCACCATCGACTGTGAACACTGAAGCTTTCTTT.

The chain has TRBV29-1 and TRBJ2-5; D remains ambiguous. V lost 4 bases and J lost 1, with 10 bases in between. The CDR3 totals 13 residues. Germline V gene data show CDR1 as SQVTM and CDR2 as ANQGSEA. This CDR3 reads CSVAFFLQETQYF. As DNA, the CDR3 is TGCAGCGTTGCCTTTTTTCTCCAAGAGACCCAGTACTTC.

The chain combines TRBV5-1 with TRBJ2-5, with 7 bases lining up with TRBD1. Germline V gene data show CDR1 as SGHRS and CDR2 as YFSETQ. Germline trimming cut 4 bases from V and 4 bases from J; bases unmatched to any gene: 13. The CDR3 has 16 amino acids. The CDR3 DNA reads as TGCGCCAGCAGCCTGGGGACAGACCTGACCTCAGAGACCCAGTACTTC. Encoded protein: CASSLGTDLTSETQYF.

V is TRBV10-2 and J is TRBJ2-3; 9 nucleotides align to TRBD1. After removal of 4 bases from V and 0 bases from J, the junction contained 17 bases not matched to a gene. Looked up from germline, CDR1 is WSHSY and CDR2 is SAAADI. The CDR3 length is 20 residues. CDR3 in amino acids: CASSGSYARDRVLSTDTQYF. CDR3 DNA: TGCGCCAGCAGTGGGTCCTATGCCCGGGACAGGGTTTTAAGCACAGATACGCAGTATTTT.

The chain is built from TRBV5-8 and TRBJ1-6; no firm D call. V was cut by 2 bases and J by 2 bases, with 11 bases left in between. CDR3 length: 16 amino acids. Germline lookup yields CDR1 SGHTS and CDR2 YDEGEE. DNA for the CDR3: TGTGCCAGCAGCTTCGGGAGGGAGGCCTATAATTCACCCCTCCACTTT. Amino acids: CASSFGREAYNSPLHF.

The count of this clone is one. The chain uses TRBV11-3 and TRBJ1-1, with 7 bases matching TRBD1. The V and J ends lost 5 bases and 1 base, in that order; junction bases with no gene match: 7. Germline assignment: CDR1 SGHNT and CDR2 YENEEA. The CDR3 covers 15 residues. The CDR3 sequence: CASSPRGRRNTEAFF. CDR3 DNA: TGTGCCAGCAGCCCAAGGGGGCGGAGGAACACTGAAGCTTTCTTT.

This clone came up a few times. V usage is TRBV19 and J usage is TRBJ1-3, with TRBD1 identical over 9 bases. Germline-derived CDR1 and CDR2 are LNHDA and SQIVND (reference sequence). The CDR3 has 16 amino acids. With 6 bases clipped from V and 4 bases from J, the junction kept 10 bases outside the gene matches. The CDR3 loop reads CASSTSGTGSGNTIYF. The DNA for the CDR3 is TGTGCCAGTAGCACCTCCGGGACAGGGTCGGGAAACACCATATATTTT.

This clone was counted only a few times. This chain connects TRBV2 to TRBJ1-2; no clear D gene. V gave up 6 bases and J gave up 8 bases, with 22 bases separating them. Germline CDR1 is SNHLY and CDR2 is FYNNEI. The CDR3 extends over 15 amino acids. Here the CDR3 DNA reads TGTGCCAGCAGCGGGTCGGGGTTTGGGCTATGGGGCTACACCTTC. Its translation: CASSGSGFGLWGYTF. The full variable domain, in which reference TRBV2 and TRBJ1-2 provide the parts outside the CDR3, is EPEVTQTPSHQVTQMGQEVILRCVPISNHLYFYWYRQILGQKVEFLVSFYNNEISEKSEIFDDQFSVERPDGSNFTLKIRSTKLEDSAMYFCASSGSGFGLWGYTFGSGTRLTVV.

V usage is TRBV7-9 and J usage is TRBJ2-3; maybe TRBD2 (5 bases). V was shortened by 4 bases and J by 6 bases, with 11 bases between the two germline ends. This CDR3 contains 13 residues. CDR1 and CDR2 (germline): SEHNR, FQNEAQ (reference sequence). CDR3 residues: CASSSSGSDTQYF. In nucleotides, the CDR3 is TGTGCCAGCAGCTCATCGGGGAGCGATACGCAGTATTTT.

This clone occurred once. This specimen includes other DNA sequences encoding the same CDR3. This chain uses TRBV10-3 with TRBJ2-1, with D hard to call. V was pared by 2 bases and J by 4 bases, with 3 bases between. This CDR3 is 12 amino acids long. The germline CDR1 and CDR2 sequences are ENHRY and SYGVKD. The DNA of the CDR3 is TGTGCCATCAGTGAGCTGTACAATGAGCAGTTCTTC. The encoded protein is CAISELYNEQFF.